This TCR beta chain was profiled in a study of graft-versus-host responses after intestinal transplantation (dated by TCRdb to the early 2020s). For the study in its entirety: The transplants that recipients received were multivisceral, liver-intestinal, or isolated intestinal. Graft-versus-host and host-versus-graft alloreactive T cell clones were tracked in the graft, circulation and bone marrow after intestinal transplantation using bulk TCR-beta CDR3 sequencing. Donor T cell macrochimerism was defined as a peak of at least 4% donor T cells among recipient peripheral blood mononuclear cells. Samples from three later patients were sequenced in-house on an Illumina MiSeq with MiXCR processing rather than by the commercial service. Alloreactive clones were identified by sequencing pre-transplant mixed lymphocyte reaction products and comparing these products with unstimulated pre-transplant donor and recipient T cells. Anti-thymocyte globulin induction was given to all recipients, followed by maintenance tacrolimus and steroids for about 3 years. A cohort of more than 20 intestinal transplant recipients, including one retransplant, was enrolled, and a few patients lacking pretransplant specimens were excluded. Findings and caveats that apply to the study as a whole: Peak levels of circulating GvH clones were associated with declines in HvG clones early after transplant. GvH clones were found in recipient bone marrow, and some of the GvH clones appeared earlier in ileal mucosa or blood, which is consistent with an intestinal mucosal origin. Conclusions were limited by the relatively low number and heterogeneity of intestinal transplant patients. Patients with donor T cell macrochimerism had high GvH to HvG T cell clonal ratios in their allografts.

Note on this clone: The target of this receptor is not known. No clone much larger than this one lies a single base away; base qualities are absent.

The time point tag for this specimen amounts to: cells obtained before transplantation from donor or recipient. CD3+CD4+ and CD3+CD8+ populations were FACS-sorted from unstimulated pre-transplant donor and recipient cells taken from spleen or lymph nodes. Libraries were prepared through the immunoSEQ multiplex PCR assay. For most patients, genomic DNA was isolated with the Qiagen DNeasy Blood and Tissue Kit and sent frozen to Adaptive Biotechnologies for TCR sequencing. For most patients, genomic DNA was subjected to high-throughput TCR-beta CDR3 sequencing by Adaptive Biotechnologies. On the study's bioinformatics: TCR sequencing data were retrieved from Adaptive's ImmunoSEQ software for around 20 patients, whereas a few other patients were processed with MiXCR and VDJtools. CD4 versus CD8 sorting errors were corrected by removing sequences found in both subsets at a frequency ratio below 5:1. CDR3 nucleotide sequences shared between donor and recipient were removed because their origin could not be assigned. To be classed as alloreactive, a clone needed at least 2-fold expansion over unstimulated cells and a minimum CFSE-low frequency of 0.002% (template counts) or 0.001% (read counts). Clones detected in sequenced pre-transplant spleen, lymph node, or MLR CFSE-low populations of the donor or recipient were defined as mappable. Cumulative frequency of alloreactive clones was calculated as a percentage of all sequences weighted by copy number. TCRdb took this table from immuneACCESS and kept in-frame rearrangements with V and J called. Such tables lack part of the clones; where checked against another copy, unresolved V genes explain under half of the gap, and the rest is unexplained. V, J and clone size derive from that table, while D and trimming were established from the DNA sequence. The sample table contains fewer than 95,000 clones; only one count was recorded for 85% to 95% of them. 2% to 2.5% of the sample comes from the top ten.

The CDR3 has 17 amino acids, counting the end cysteine and phenylalanine. Only CDR3 DNA remains: 51 bases, in frame from the first base. The sequencing used unstimulated CD8+ T cells sorted from spleen or lymph node cells, collected before intestinal transplant. The TCR sequence derives from a human donor who received an intestinal transplant. The chain joins TRBV21-1 to TRBJ1-2. TRBV21-1 counts as a pseudogene. The CDR3 sequence is CASSKSHCPRSFYGYTF. The sequenced DNA: TGTGCCAGCAGCAAAAGCCATTGCCCCCGGTCTTTCTATGGCTACACCTTC.